The 4 T cell receptor beta chains below come from one sample, sequenced in a study of regulatory T cells in long-lasting Graves disease. Libraries of TCR beta came from iRepertoire HTBI primers plus Arm-PCR of CDR3 regions. In TCRdb, the multiplex PCR reads were re-called with MiXCR into one record per CDR3 protein. The sample carries fewer than 650,000 distinct CDR3 sequences, around 17% recorded once. Documented time point: newly diagnosed GD, antithyroid drugs for less than 3 months. TCR sequences were obtained from RNA taken from PBMCs. These data were also reused for a study on T cells in Graves' hyperthyroidism and ophthalmopathy.

The sequenced sample was peripheral blood mononuclear cells (PBMCs), obtained at new diagnosis, from a patient treated with antithyroid drugs. The receptors shown here come from a woman younger than 45 with Graves disease.

This clonotype was counted at least ten times. The rearrangement links TRBV27 to TRBJ2-7; 7 bases are a match to TRBD1. Germline loops: CDR1 MNHEY, CDR2 SMNVEV (reference sequence). CDR3 length equals 14 residues. J lost 4 bases, V lost 1 base, and 4 bases had no gene match. The CDR3 coding sequence is TGTGCCAGCAGTTTATACAGGGGTGGTTACGAGCAGTACTTC. Its protein is CASSLYRGGYEQYF.

This clonotype was seen at least ten times. V and J are TRBV29-1 and TRBJ2-5; D is unresolved. The V gene's germline CDR1 is SQVTM and CDR2 ANQGSEA. V shed 6 bases and J shed 1 base, with 6 bases lying between them. This CDR3 contains 11 residues. CDR3 sequence: CSVSPQETQYF. CDR3 DNA: TGCAGCGTATCCCCCCAAGAGACCCAGTACTTC.

This clonotype was detected many times. CDR3 sequence: CASRTDSSGNTIYF. For the CDR3, the DNA is TGTGCCAGCAGGACAGATTCCTCTGGAAACACCATATATTTT. The V and J genes are TRBV2 and TRBJ1-3, with a tentative D call TRBD1 (5 bases). Germline CDR1 and CDR2: SNHLY and FYNNEI. The CDR3 is 14 amino acids. V was trimmed by 6 bases and J by 0 bases, leaving 9 bases between them. Supplemented by reference TRBV2 and TRBJ1-3, the full variable domain reads EPEVTQTPSHQVTQMGQEVILRCVPISNHLYFYWYRQILGQKVEFLVSFYNNEISEKSEIFDDQFSVERPDGSNFTLKIRSTKLEDSAMYFCASRTDSSGNTIYFGEGSWLTVV.

This clonotype was counted only a few times. An end of the junction does not agree with germline; a read error may underlie this. The gene calls are TRBV27 and TRBJ1-5; D is ambiguous. CDR1 MNHEY and CDR2 SMNVEV come from the germline V gene (reference sequence). The length of the CDR3 is 12 residues. The chain's CDR3 is CVSSFLGQPQHF. For the CDR3, the DNA is TGTGTCAGCAGTTTCCTCGGGCAGCCCCAGCATTTT.